The following is a TCR beta chain sequence with its context. CDR1 is SGHTA and CDR2 is FQGNSA in the germline V gene. V dropped 3 bases and J dropped 7 bases, with 7 bases sitting between them. CDR3 size: 13 residues. Per the original methods: The assay estimated nucleated cells by amplifying reference gene primers. Clones were sequenced by immunoSEQ multiplex PCR, and TCRdb holds only the in-frame ones, with some missing. V and J calls plus clone size are reproduced from that table; the DNA served to infer D and trimming. Of roughly 77,000 clones listed, roughly 85% are singletons. These data are taken from a study of blood T cell repertoires in COVID-19. Study-level information: Both acute and convalescent COVID-19 samples were obtained from the United States, Italy and Spain. The analysed material was cDNA or gDNA that came from T cells, B-cell-depleted T cells, or PBMCs.

This clonotype originated in a man between 60 and 70 years old with active or convalescent COVID-19. The genes are TRBV7-2 and TRBJ1-6; a possible D gene is TRBD1 (5 bases). What was sequenced was peripheral blood. The CDR3 loop reads CASSFDRNSPLHF. The CDR3 nucleotides are TGTGCCAGCAGCTTTGACAGAAATTCACCCCTCCACTTT.